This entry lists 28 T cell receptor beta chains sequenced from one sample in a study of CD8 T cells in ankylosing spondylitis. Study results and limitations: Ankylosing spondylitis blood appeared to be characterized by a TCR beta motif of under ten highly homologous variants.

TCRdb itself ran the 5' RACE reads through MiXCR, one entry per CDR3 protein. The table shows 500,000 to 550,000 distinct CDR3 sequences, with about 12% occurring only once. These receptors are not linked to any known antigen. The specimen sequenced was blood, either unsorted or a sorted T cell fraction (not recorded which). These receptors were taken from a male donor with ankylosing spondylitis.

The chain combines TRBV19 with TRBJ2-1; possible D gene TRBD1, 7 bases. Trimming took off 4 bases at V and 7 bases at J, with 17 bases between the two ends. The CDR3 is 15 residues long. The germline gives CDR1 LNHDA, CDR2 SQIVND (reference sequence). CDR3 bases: TGTGCCAGTAGTAGAACGGACAGGAGGGGTAATGAGCAGTTCTTC. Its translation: CASSRTDRRGNEQFF.

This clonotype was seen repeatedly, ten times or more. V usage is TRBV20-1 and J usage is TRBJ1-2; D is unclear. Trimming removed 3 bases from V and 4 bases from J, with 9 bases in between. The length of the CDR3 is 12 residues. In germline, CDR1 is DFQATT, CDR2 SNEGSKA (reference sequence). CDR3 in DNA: TGCAGTGCTAGCCCAGCGACCTATGGCTACACCTTC. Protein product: CSASPATYGYTF.

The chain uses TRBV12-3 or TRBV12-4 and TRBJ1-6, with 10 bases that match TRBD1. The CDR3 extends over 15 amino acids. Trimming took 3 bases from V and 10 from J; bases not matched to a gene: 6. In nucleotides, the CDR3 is TGTGCCAGCAGTTTTTCAGGGACAGGGGAATCACCCCTCCACTTT. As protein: CASSFSGTGESPLHF.

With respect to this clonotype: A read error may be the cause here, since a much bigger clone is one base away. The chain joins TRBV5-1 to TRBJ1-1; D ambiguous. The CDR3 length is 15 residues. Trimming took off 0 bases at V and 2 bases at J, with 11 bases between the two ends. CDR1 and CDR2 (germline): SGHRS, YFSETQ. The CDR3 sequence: CASSLVGVHNTEAFF. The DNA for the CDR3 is TGCGCCAGCAGCTTGGTTGGGGTTCATAACACTGAAGCTTTCTTT. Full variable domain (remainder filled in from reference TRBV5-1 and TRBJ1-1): KAGVTQTPRYLIKTRGQQVTLSCSPISGHRSVSWYQQTPGQGLQFLFEYFSETQRNKGNFPGRFSGRQFSNSRSEMNVSTLELGDSALYLCASSLVGVHNTEAFFGQGTRLTVV.

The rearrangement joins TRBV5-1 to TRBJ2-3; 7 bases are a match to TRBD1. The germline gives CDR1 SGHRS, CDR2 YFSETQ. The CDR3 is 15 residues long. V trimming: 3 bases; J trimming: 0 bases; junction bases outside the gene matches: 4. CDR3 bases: TGCGCCAGCAGCTGGGACAGATCTAGCACAGATACGCAGTATTTT. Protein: CASSWDRSSTDTQYF.

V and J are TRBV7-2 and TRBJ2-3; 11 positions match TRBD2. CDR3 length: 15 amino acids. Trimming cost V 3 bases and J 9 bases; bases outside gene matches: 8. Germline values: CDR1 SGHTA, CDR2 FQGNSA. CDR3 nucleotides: TGTGCCAGCAGCTTGGCTAGCGGGAGGAGGCACACGCAGTATTTT. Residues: CASSLASGRRHTQYF.

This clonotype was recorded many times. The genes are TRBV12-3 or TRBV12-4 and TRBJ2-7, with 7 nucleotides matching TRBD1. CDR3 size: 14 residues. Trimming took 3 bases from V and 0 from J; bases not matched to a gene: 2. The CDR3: CASSFRQGSYEQYF. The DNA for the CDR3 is TGTGCCAGCAGTTTTCGACAGGGCTCCTACGAGCAGTACTTC.

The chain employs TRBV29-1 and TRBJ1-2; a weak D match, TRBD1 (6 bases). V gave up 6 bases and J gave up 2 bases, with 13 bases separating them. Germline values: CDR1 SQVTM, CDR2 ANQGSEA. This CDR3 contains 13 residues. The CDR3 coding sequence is TGCAGCGTCTTCGCCGGGACAAACTATGGCTACACCTTC. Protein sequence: CSVFAGTNYGYTF.

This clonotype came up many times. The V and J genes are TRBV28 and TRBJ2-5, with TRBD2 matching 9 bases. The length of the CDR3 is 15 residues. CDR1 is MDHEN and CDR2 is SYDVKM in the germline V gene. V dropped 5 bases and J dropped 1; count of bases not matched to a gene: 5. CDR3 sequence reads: CASSETSGFQETQYF. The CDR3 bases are TGTGCCAGCAGTGAAACTAGCGGGTTCCAAGAGACCCAGTACTTC.

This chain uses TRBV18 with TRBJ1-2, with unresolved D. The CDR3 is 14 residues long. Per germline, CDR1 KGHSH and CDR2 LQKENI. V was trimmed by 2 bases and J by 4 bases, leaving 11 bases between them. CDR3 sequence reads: CASSPNVRSYGYTF. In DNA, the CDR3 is TGTGCCAGCTCACCAAATGTACGCAGCTATGGCTACACCTTC.

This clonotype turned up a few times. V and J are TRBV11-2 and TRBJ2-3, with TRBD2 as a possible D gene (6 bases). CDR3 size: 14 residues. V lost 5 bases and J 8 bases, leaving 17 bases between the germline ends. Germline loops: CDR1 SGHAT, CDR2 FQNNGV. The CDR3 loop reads CASSPSRGSSTQYF. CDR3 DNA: TGTGCCAGCAGCCCCTCCCGGGGGTCAAGTACGCAGTATTTT. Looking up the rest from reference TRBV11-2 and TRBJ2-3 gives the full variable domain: EAGVAQSPRYKIIEKRQSVAFWCNPISGHATLYWYQQILGQGPKLLIQFQNNGVVDDSQLPKDRFSAERLKGVDSTLKIQPAKLEDSAVYLCASSPSRGSSTQYFGPGTRLTVL.

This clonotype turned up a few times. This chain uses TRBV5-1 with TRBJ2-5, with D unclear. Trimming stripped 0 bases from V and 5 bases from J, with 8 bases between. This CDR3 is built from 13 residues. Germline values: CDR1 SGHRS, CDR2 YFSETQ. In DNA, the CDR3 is TGCGCCAGCAGCTTGGAGTTTATGGAGACCCAGTACTTC. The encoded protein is CASSLEFMETQYF.

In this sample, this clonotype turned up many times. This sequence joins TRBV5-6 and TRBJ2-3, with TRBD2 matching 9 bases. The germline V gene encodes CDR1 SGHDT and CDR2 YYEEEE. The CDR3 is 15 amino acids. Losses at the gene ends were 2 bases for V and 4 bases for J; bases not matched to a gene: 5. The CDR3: CASSFGGRGSDTQYF. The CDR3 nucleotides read TGTGCCAGCAGCTTTGGCGGGAGGGGGTCAGATACGCAGTATTTT.

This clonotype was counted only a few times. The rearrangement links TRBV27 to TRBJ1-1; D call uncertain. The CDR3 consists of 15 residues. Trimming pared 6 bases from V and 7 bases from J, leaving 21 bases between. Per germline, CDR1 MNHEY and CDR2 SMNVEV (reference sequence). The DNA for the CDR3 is TGTGCCAGCAGCCGTACCCCGGCCCTAGTGGTTGAAGCTTTCTTT. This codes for CASSRTPALVVEAFF.

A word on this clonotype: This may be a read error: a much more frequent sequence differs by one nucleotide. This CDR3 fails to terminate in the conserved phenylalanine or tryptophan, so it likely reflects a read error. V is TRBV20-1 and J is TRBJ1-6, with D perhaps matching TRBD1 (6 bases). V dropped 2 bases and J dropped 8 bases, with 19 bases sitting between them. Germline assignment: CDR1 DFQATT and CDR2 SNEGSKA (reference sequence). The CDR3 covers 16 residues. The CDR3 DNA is TGCAGTGCTAGAACCCCAACAGGGTTTGGTGATTCACCCCTCCACTCT. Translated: CSARTPTGFGDSPLHS.

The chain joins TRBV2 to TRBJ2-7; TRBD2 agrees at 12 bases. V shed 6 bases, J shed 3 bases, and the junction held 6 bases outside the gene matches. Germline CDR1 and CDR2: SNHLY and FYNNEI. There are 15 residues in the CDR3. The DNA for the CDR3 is TGTGCCAGCAGGGATCGGACTAGCGGGGTCTACGAGCAGTACGTC. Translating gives CASRDRTSGVYEQYV.

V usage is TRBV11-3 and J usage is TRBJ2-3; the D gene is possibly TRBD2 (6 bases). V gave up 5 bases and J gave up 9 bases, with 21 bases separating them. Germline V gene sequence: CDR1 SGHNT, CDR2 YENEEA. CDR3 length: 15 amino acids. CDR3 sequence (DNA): TGTGCCAGCAGCCCGGATAGCCGGGGAAGCGGGACGCAGTATTTT. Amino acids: CASSPDSRGSGTQYF.

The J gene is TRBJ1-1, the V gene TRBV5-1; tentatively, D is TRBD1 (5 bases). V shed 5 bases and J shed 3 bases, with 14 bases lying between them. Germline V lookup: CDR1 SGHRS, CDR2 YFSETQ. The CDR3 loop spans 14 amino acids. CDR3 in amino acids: CASRSQGEDTEAFF. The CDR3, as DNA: TGCGCCAGCAGGTCCCAGGGTGAAGACACTGAAGCTTTCTTT.

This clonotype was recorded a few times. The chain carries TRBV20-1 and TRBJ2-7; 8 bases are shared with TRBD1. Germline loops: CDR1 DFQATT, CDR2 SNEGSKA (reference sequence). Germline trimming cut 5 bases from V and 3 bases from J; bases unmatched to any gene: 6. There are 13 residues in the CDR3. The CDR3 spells CSAGRDRYYEQYF. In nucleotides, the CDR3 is TGCAGTGCTGGCCGGGACAGGTACTACGAGCAGTACTTC.

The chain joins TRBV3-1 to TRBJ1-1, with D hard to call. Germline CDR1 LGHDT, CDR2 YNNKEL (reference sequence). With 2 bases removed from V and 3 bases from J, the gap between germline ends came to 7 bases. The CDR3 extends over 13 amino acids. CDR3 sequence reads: CASSQSEDTEAFF. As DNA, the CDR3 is TGTGCCAGCAGCCAATCGGAGGACACTGAAGCTTTCTTT.

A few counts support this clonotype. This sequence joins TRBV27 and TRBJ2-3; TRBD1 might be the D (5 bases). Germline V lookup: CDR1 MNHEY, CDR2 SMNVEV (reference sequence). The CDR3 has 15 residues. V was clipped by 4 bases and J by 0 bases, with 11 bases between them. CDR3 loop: CASSSGYLSTDTQYF. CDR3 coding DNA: TGTGCCAGCAGTTCAGGGTATCTTAGCACAGATACGCAGTATTTT.

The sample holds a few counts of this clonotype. CDR3 nucleotides: TGTGCCAGCAACACTAACCCAGGCGACAGGGGATATAGCAATCAGCCCCAGCATTTT. Its translation is CASNTNPGDRGYSNQPQHF. The chain links TRBV6-1 to TRBJ1-5; 8 bases align to TRBD1. The CDR3 consists of 19 residues. Germline CDR1 and CDR2: MNHNS and SASEGT. After removal of 7 bases from V and 0 bases from J, the junction contained 17 bases not matched to a gene.

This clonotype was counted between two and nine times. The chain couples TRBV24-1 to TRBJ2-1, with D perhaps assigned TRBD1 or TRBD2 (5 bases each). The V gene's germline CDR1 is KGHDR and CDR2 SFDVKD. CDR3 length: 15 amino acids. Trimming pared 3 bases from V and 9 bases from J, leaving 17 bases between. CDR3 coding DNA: TGTGCCACCAGTGATGAGGCGACAGTGGGACCTGAGCAGTTCTTC. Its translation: CATSDEATVGPEQFF.

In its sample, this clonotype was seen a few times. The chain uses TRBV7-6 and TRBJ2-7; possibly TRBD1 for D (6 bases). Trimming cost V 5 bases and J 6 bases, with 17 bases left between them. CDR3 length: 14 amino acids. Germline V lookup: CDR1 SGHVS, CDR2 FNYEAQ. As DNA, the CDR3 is TGTGCCAGCAGCGTGACCGGGACATCTCTCGAGCAGTACTTC. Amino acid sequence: CASSVTGTSLEQYF.

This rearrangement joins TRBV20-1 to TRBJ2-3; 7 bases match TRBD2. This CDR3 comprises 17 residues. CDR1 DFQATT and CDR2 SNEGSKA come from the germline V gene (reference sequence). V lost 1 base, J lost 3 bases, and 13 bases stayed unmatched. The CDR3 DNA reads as TGCAGTGCTAGAGTACCTTTAGCGGCCGGGGGGACAGATACGCAGTATTTT. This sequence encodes CSARVPLAAGGTDTQYF.

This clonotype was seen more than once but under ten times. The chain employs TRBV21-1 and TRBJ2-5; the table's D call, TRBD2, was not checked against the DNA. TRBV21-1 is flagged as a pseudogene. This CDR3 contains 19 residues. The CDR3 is CASSKAGTSGAPVFWTQYF. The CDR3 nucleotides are TGTGCCAGCAGCAAAGCAGGGACTAGCGGAGCGCCGGTCTTTTGGACCCAGTACTTC.

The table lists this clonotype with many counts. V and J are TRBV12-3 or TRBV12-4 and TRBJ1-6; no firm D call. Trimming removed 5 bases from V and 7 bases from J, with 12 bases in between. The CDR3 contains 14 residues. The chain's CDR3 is CASSPRRRNSPLHF. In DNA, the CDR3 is TGTGCCAGCAGTCCCCGCAGGCGAAATTCACCCCTCCACTTT.

The CDR3 region has the DNA TGCAGTGCTAGAGGGCAGAAGGAGGAAAAACTGTTTTTT. Protein product: CSARGQKEEKLFF. The chain joins TRBV20-1 to TRBJ1-4; the D is unclear. Germline V gene lookup returns CDR1 DFQATT and CDR2 SNEGSKA (reference sequence). Trimming removed 1 base from V and 8 bases from J, with 11 bases in between. The CDR3 has 13 amino acids.